A single TCR beta chain is shown here with its context. Original handling: Estimates of nucleated cell counts were drawn from the amplification of reference gene primers. Clones were read by immunoSEQ multiplex PCR, and TCRdb kept only the in-frame ones, dropping some. For V, J and clone size, that table is used; D and trimming come from the DNA. The table lists 250,000 or so clones, roughly 80% of them singletons, with 3.4% in the top ten. The record originates from a study of blood T cell repertoires in COVID-19. Study-wide background: The origin of the acute and convalescent COVID-19 samples was the United States, Italy and Spain. Sample material is recorded as cDNA or gDNA derived from T cells, B-cell-depleted T cells, or PBMCs.

Trimming took 5 bases from V and 2 from J, leaving 12 bases between them. CDR1 and CDR2 from the germline V gene are SGHTA and FQGNSA. CDR3 length: 14 amino acids. Sequencing was done on a sample of peripheral blood. V usage is TRBV7-2 and J usage is TRBJ2-5; possibly TRBD1 for D (6 bases). The source of this sequence is a woman aged 18 to 35 with acute or convalescent COVID-19. As DNA, the CDR3 is TGTGCCAGCAGCGTACAGGGTTCTCAAGAGACCCAGTACTTC. This codes for CASSVQGSQETQYF.